The 22 T cell receptor beta chains below were found in one sample sequenced in a study of control samples from healthy donors and cancer patients. Here immunoSEQ multiplex PCR was the method, and the copy in TCRdb shows in-frame clones only, minus some. The data show about 140,000 clones, roughly 92% seen once. Sequenced: blood. The receptors stem from a man aged 25-45 years in good health.

The chain has TRBV19 and TRBJ2-7, with 7 bases fitting TRBD1. The ends lost 5 bases at V and 0 bases at J; junction bases unmatched: 7. The CDR3 has 15 residues. Germline V lookup: CDR1 LNHDA, CDR2 SQIVND (reference sequence). The CDR3 loop reads CASSLKGAYSYEQYF. The CDR3 nucleotides read TGTGCCAGTAGTCTTAAGGGGGCCTACTCCTACGAGCAGTACTTC.

This clone has only one observation. The chain has TRBV21-1 and TRBJ2-7; TRBD2, the table's D call, was not compared with the DNA. TRBV21-1 is recorded as a pseudogene. CDR3 length equals 16 residues. The CDR3 bases are TGTGCCAGCAGCAAAGCGCGGGGGTGGGCGACGGACGAGCAGTACTTC. It codes for CASSKARGWATDEQYF.

The chain is built from TRBV20-1 and TRBJ2-7; a possible D gene is TRBD2 (5 bases). CDR3 size: 14 residues. The V gene lost 3 bases and the J gene lost 4 bases, with 16 bases spanning the gap. The V gene's germline CDR1 is DFQATT and CDR2 SNEGSKA (reference sequence). The CDR3, as DNA: TGCAGTGCTAGTGGCGGGTCCGCCGCTTACGAGCAGTACTTC. Amino acid sequence: CSASGGSAAYEQYF.

This chain uses TRBV4-1 with TRBJ2-1; D might be TRBD2 (6 bases). There are 16 residues in the CDR3. Germline loops: CDR1 MGHRA, CDR2 YSYEKL. Trimming took off 1 base at V and 5 bases at J, with 15 bases between the two ends. The CDR3 reads CASSQGGGGGHNEQFF. In DNA form, the CDR3 reads TGCGCCAGCAGCCAAGGTGGGGGAGGCGGGCACAATGAGCAGTTCTTC.

The chain uses TRBV4-2 and TRBJ2-1, with D perhaps given as TRBD1 or TRBD2 (6 bases each). In germline, CDR1 is LGHNA, CDR2 YNFKEQ. CDR3 length: 14 amino acids. Trimming stripped 3 bases from V and 4 bases from J, with 10 bases between. The CDR3 coding sequence is TGTGCCAGCAGCCAGAAAGGGGGGTACAATGAGCAGTTCTTC. The encoded protein is CASSQKGGYNEQFF.

The chain combines TRBV6-6 with TRBJ2-1, with D possibly being TRBD2 (7 bases). Between the trimmed V and J ends, which lost 8 bases and 5 bases, there was a span of 13 bases. The CDR3 consists of 13 residues. CDR1 is MNHNY and CDR2 is SVGAGI in the germline V gene (reference sequence). CDR3 protein: CASAERDNNEQFF. CDR3 DNA sequence: TGTGCCAGCGCTGAGCGGGACAACAATGAGCAGTTCTTC.

This chain uses TRBV20-1 with TRBJ2-7; 7 nucleotides line up with TRBD1. The CDR3 length is 15 residues. The V and J ends lost 4 bases and 8 bases, in that order; junction bases with no gene match: 17. Per the germline V gene, CDR1 is DFQATT and CDR2 is SNEGSKA (reference sequence). CDR3 coding DNA: TGCAGTGCTACTGACAGGGTAGATTCCCTATACAAGCAGTACTTC. This encodes CSATDRVDSLYKQYF.

The chain carries TRBV11-3 and TRBJ1-1, with D possibly being TRBD1 (5 bases). The germline gives CDR1 SGHNT, CDR2 YENEEA. V was clipped by 5 bases and J by 0 bases, with 13 bases between them. The CDR3 length is 15 residues. CDR3 DNA sequence: TGTGCCAGCAGCCCTACGGGGACGGTGAACACTGAAGCTTTCTTT. This sequence encodes CASSPTGTVNTEAFF.

The rearrangement joins TRBV18 to TRBJ1-3, with unresolved D. V was trimmed by 3 bases and J by 0 bases, leaving 15 bases between them. This CDR3 contains 17 residues. CDR1 KGHSH and CDR2 LQKENI come from the germline V gene. CDR3 region: CASSPTRTGISGNTIYF. CDR3 coding DNA: TGTGCCAGCTCACCTACCAGGACGGGAATCTCTGGAAACACCATATATTTT.

This chain connects TRBV18 to TRBJ2-3; no definite D call. V was cut by 3 bases and J by 0 bases, with 13 bases left in between. Per the germline V gene, CDR1 is KGHSH and CDR2 is LQKENI. There are 16 residues in the CDR3. This chain's CDR3 is CASSPKSAVSTDTQYF. CDR3 nucleotides: TGTGCCAGCTCACCCAAAAGCGCTGTAAGCACAGATACGCAGTATTTT.

The rearrangement links TRBV4-3 to TRBJ2-1; maybe TRBD2 (6 bases). The CDR3 has 15 amino acids. Trimming took 4 bases from V and 5 from J, leaving 15 bases between them. CDR1 LGHNA and CDR2 YSLEER come from the germline V gene. CDR3 sequence (DNA): TGCGCCAGCAGCCGCGAGCAGGGACTCCACAATGAGCAGTTCTTC. It encodes CASSREQGLHNEQFF.

This chain connects TRBV10-3 to TRBJ2-2; D is ambiguous. This CDR3 has 13 residues. Germline CDR1 is ENHRY and CDR2 is SYGVKD. Trimming removed 8 bases at V and 4 bases at J, with 11 bases between. The CDR3 loop is CAILPEITGELFF. The CDR3, as DNA: TGTGCCATCCTCCCGGAAATCACCGGGGAGCTGTTTTTT.

This clone is a singleton in its sample. This chain uses TRBV6-5 with TRBJ1-1; D gene unclear. Germline V gene lookup returns CDR1 MNHEY and CDR2 SVGAGI. Trimming removed 4 bases at V and 0 bases at J, with 9 bases between. This CDR3 has 14 residues. CDR3 sequence reads: CASSSIGMNTEAFF. CDR3 nucleotide sequence: TGTGCCAGCAGTTCTATTGGTATGAACACTGAAGCTTTCTTT.

This clone has only one observation. J is TRBJ1-2 and V is TRBV4-2; D is possibly TRBD1 (5 bases). Germline V CDR1 and CDR2: LGHNA, YNFKEQ. Trimming pared 0 bases from V and 4 bases from J, leaving 18 bases between. The CDR3 length is 17 residues. CDR3 region: CASSQDLGRVDSYGYTF. The CDR3 DNA sequence: TGTGCCAGCAGCCAAGATTTAGGCAGGGTCGATAGCTATGGCTACACCTTC.

The chain has TRBV12-5 and TRBJ2-3; 9 bases map to TRBD2. The V gene's germline CDR1 is LGHNT and CDR2 FRNRAP. With 2 bases clipped from V and 3 bases from J, the junction kept 9 bases outside the gene matches. The length of the CDR3 is 17 residues. In DNA, the CDR3 is TGTGCTAGTGGTTTGCTCCTAGCGGGGCGTTCTACAGATACGCAGTATTTT. This gives the protein CASGLLLAGRSTDTQYF.

The genes are TRBV6-5 and TRBJ2-1; no firm D call. The V and J ends lost 5 bases and 4 bases respectively, with 9 bases between them. Germline CDR1 is MNHEY and CDR2 is SVGAGI. This CDR3 is built from 13 residues. The DNA of the CDR3 is TGTGCCAGCAGTCCTACTGATTACAATGAGCAGTTCTTC. Translated: CASSPTDYNEQFF.

The chain uses TRBV19 and TRBJ2-1; D is ambiguous. CDR1 and CDR2 from the germline V gene are LNHDA and SQIVND (reference sequence). The CDR3 totals 14 residues. Trimming left V 0 bases short and J 3 bases short, with 6 bases between. In nucleotides, the CDR3 is TGTGCCAGTAGTATAGATAGGTACTACAATGAGCAGTTCTTC. It encodes CASSIDRYYNEQFF.

V usage is TRBV29-1 and J usage is TRBJ2-1; D is unresolved. Per the germline V gene, CDR1 is SQVTM and CDR2 is ANQGSEA. This CDR3 is 16 amino acids long. V was cut by 0 bases and J by 0 bases, with 12 bases left in between. CDR3 amino acids: CSVEDFRRSSYNEQFF. The CDR3 DNA reads as TGCAGCGTTGAAGATTTCCGCAGAAGCTCCTACAATGAGCAGTTCTTC.

The chain couples TRBV11-2 to TRBJ2-7; the match to TRBD1 covers 7 bases. This CDR3 comprises 13 residues. V was clipped by 4 bases and J by 7 bases; unmatched bases: 7. Germline CDR1 is SGHAT and CDR2 is FQNNGV. This CDR3 is CASSSTTGVEQYF. The CDR3 nucleotides are TGTGCCAGCAGCTCTACTACAGGGGTTGAGCAGTACTTC. The complete variable domain, with remaining parts taken from reference TRBV11-2 and TRBJ2-7, reads EAGVAQSPRYKIIEKRQSVAFWCNPISGHATLYWYQQILGQGPKLLIQFQNNGVVDDSQLPKDRFSAERLKGVDSTLKIQPAKLEDSAVYLCASSSTTGVEQYFGPGTRLTVT.

The chain joins TRBV9 to TRBJ2-6; the D is unclear. The CDR3 is 14 residues long. Trimming stripped 1 base from V and 1 base from J, with 3 bases between. Germline V gene lookup returns CDR1 SGDLS and CDR2 YYNGEE. CDR3 in amino acids: CASSVRSGANVLTF. The CDR3 region has the DNA TGTGCCAGCAGCGTACGATCTGGGGCCAACGTCCTGACTTTC.

The genes are TRBV27 and TRBJ2-1; 8 bases map to TRBD2. Looked up from germline, CDR1 is MNHEY and CDR2 is SMNVEV (reference sequence). The V gene end was trimmed by 5 bases and the J gene end by 4 bases; junction bases not matched to a gene: 4. This CDR3 is built from 14 residues. The CDR3 DNA reads as TGTGCCAGCAGTCCCGGGACTAGATACAATGAGCAGTTCTTC. Translating it yields CASSPGTRYNEQFF.

As concerns this clone: One end of the junction fails to match germline, which may point to a read error. The chain recombines TRBV15 with TRBJ1-2; D uncertain. From germline, CDR1 is LNHNV and CDR2 YYDKDF (reference sequence). CDR3 size: 12 residues. CDR3 DNA: TGTGCCACCAGCGGAGACTGGCTTGGCTACACCTTC. This sequence encodes CATSGDWLGYTF.